A single sample is the source of the 2 T cell receptor beta chains below, sequenced in a study of beta chain features in type 1 diabetes. Study observations and caveats: Shortening of TCRB CDR3s, moderate but significant, appeared in all four CD4+ subsets of Type 1 diabetes patients.

The entirety of the isolated RNA underwent reverse transcription, so expressed TCRB transcripts were sequenced. The method was immunoSEQ multiplex PCR; TCRdb's version includes in-frame clones alone and lacks a portion of them. The sample yields about 650,000 clones, under 15% seen once. For these TCRs, the target antigens are not known. The sequencing input was naive CD4+ T cells from blood. The receptors were gathered from a man under 40 with type 1 diabetes.

This clone was counted only a few times. This chain connects TRBV7-9 to TRBJ1-4; a weak D match, TRBD1 (5 bases). The CDR3 spans 12 residues. Trimming stripped 5 bases from V and 8 bases from J, with 9 bases between. The germline V gene has CDR1 SEHNR and CDR2 FQNEAQ (reference sequence). CDR3 residues: CASSPAGEKLFF. CDR3 nucleotides: TGTGCCAGCAGCCCCGCAGGGGAAAAACTGTTTTTT. Full variable domain (rest looked up from reference TRBV7-9 and TRBJ1-4): DTGVSQNPRHKITKRGQNVTFRCDPISEHNRLYWYRQTLGQGPEFLTYFQNEAQLEKSRLLSDRFSAERPKGSFSTLEIQRTEQGDSAMYLCASSPAGEKLFFGSGTQLSVL.

The rearrangement joins TRBV7-2 to TRBJ2-5; 11 bases fit TRBD1. Germline loops: CDR1 SGHTA, CDR2 FQGNSA. V trimming: 5 bases; J trimming: 4 bases; junction bases outside the gene matches: 6. This CDR3 spans 15 amino acids. The CDR3 DNA is TGTGCCAGCAGCCGACGGACAGGGGGCTTAGAGACCCAGTACTTC. It encodes CASSRRTGGLETQYF.